The rows below give T cell receptor beta chains drawn from one sample of a study of blood T cell repertoires in COVID-19. TCRdb keeps only in-frame clones here, not all; method: immunoSEQ multiplex PCR. The sample lists about 310,000 clones, 70% to 90% occurring once. Sequenced sample: PBMCs or T cells enriched from blood (not recorded which). These receptors were taken from a man aged 25-40 years who had recovered from COVID-19. Both conserved end residues are part of each CDR3. The D gene is left open where the match is weak. Clone sizes are given selectively: once, few, many, or a class where the clone is expanded.

cdr3_nt: TGCAGCGTGTCGGGAAGATTGAACACTGAAGCTTTCTTT
cdr3_aa: CSVSGRLNTEAFF
v_call: TRBV29-1
j_call: TRBJ1-1
d_call: .
clone_size: .

cdr3_nt: TGCGCCAGCAGCTTGGTTGGGACAGCATACAATGAGCAGTTCTTC
cdr3_aa: CASSLVGTAYNEQFF
v_call: TRBV5-1
j_call: TRBJ2-1
d_call: TRBD1
clone_size: .

cdr3_nt: TGCGCCAGCAGTCGGGTGGGGCAGTCGAACACTGAAGCTTTCTTT
cdr3_aa: CASSRVGQSNTEAFF
v_call: TRBV5-1
j_call: TRBJ1-1
d_call: .
clone_size: .

cdr3_nt: TGCGCCAGCAGTGAGTCGCGGCAGGGACTAGGCTACACCTTC
cdr3_aa: CASSESRQGLGYTF
v_call: TRBV10-2
j_call: TRBJ1-2
d_call: .
clone_size: few

cdr3_nt: TGCGCCAGCAGCTCCGCCGGGACAGGGGTTTTTGAGCAGTACTTC
cdr3_aa: CASSSAGTGVFEQYF
v_call: TRBV5-1
j_call: TRBJ2-7
d_call: TRBD1
clone_size: .

cdr3_nt: TGTGCCAGCTCACCACCTGGACAAGGCTCCTACGAGCAGTACTTC
cdr3_aa: CASSPPGQGSYEQYF
v_call: TRBV18
j_call: TRBJ2-7
d_call: .
clone_size: few

cdr3_nt: TGTGCCAGCAGCCAGGACAGGGAAAAGGCTGAGCAGTTCTTC
cdr3_aa: CASSQDREKAEQFF
v_call: TRBV4-2
j_call: TRBJ2-1
d_call: TRBD1
clone_size: once

cdr3_nt: TGTGCCAGCAGCGAGGGACAGGGATATTCACCCCTCCACTTT
cdr3_aa: CASSEGQGYSPLHF
v_call: TRBV9
j_call: TRBJ1-6
d_call: TRBD1
clone_size: .

cdr3_nt: TGTGCCAGCAGCTTAGACCCGGGACAGGGGTCAGGCTATAATTCACCCCTCCACTTT
cdr3_aa: CASSLDPGQGSGYNSPLHF
v_call: TRBV11-2
j_call: TRBJ1-6
d_call: TRBD1
clone_size: .

cdr3_nt: TGTGCCAGTAGTATAGCCGTAGTTTACAATGAGCAGTTCTTC
cdr3_aa: CASSIAVVYNEQFF
v_call: TRBV19
j_call: TRBJ2-1
d_call: .
clone_size: .

cdr3_nt: TGTGCCAGCAGTTTACAGGGGGCACGTTCACCCCTCCACTTT
cdr3_aa: CASSLQGARSPLHF
v_call: TRBV27
j_call: TRBJ1-6
d_call: TRBD1
clone_size: .

cdr3_nt: TGTGCCAGCTCACCACCTAAAAAGGGTCGAGTTGGTGGAGGGCCCCTGGACACTGAAGCTTTCTTT
cdr3_aa: CASSPPKKGRVGGGPLDTEAFF
v_call: TRBV18
j_call: TRBJ1-1
d_call: .
clone_size: .

cdr3_nt: TGTGCCAGCAGCTCCCAGGGGTGGGGCGAGCAGTACTTC
cdr3_aa: CASSSQGWGEQYF
v_call: TRBV11-2
j_call: TRBJ2-7
d_call: .
clone_size: .

cdr3_nt: TGTGCCAGCAGTTTCGGCGGGGCGATCTACGAGCAGTACTTC
cdr3_aa: CASSFGGAIYEQYF
v_call: TRBV27
j_call: TRBJ2-7
d_call: .
clone_size: once

cdr3_nt: TGTGCCAGCAGCTTCTGGGGGGGTGGAAGAGGTGAGCAGTTCTTC
cdr3_aa: CASSFWGGGRGEQFF
v_call: TRBV12-1
j_call: TRBJ2-1
d_call: .
clone_size: few

cdr3_nt: TGTGCCAGCAGTCATGGGGATTCGACTAGCGGGGGTCCTGAGCAGTTCTTC
cdr3_aa: CASSHGDSTSGGPEQFF
v_call: TRBV2
j_call: TRBJ2-1
d_call: TRBD2
clone_size: .

cdr3_nt: TGCAGCGTTGAATTGGGAAACAGGGGGCGGGACGAGCAGTACTTC
cdr3_aa: CSVELGNRGRDEQYF
v_call: TRBV29-1
j_call: TRBJ2-7
d_call: TRBD1
clone_size: .

cdr3_nt: TGTGCCAGCAGTTTTCGGGATCGTAGCTATGGCTACACCTTC
cdr3_aa: CASSFRDRSYGYTF
v_call: TRBV27
j_call: TRBJ1-2
d_call: .
clone_size: .

cdr3_nt: TGTGCCAGCAGCCCATGGGGGGAGGGCACCGGGGAGCTGTTTTTT
cdr3_aa: CASSPWGEGTGELFF
v_call: TRBV11-2
j_call: TRBJ2-2
d_call: TRBD2
clone_size: .

cdr3_nt: TGTGCCAGCAGCCAACGGACAGGGGGCGCGGGGGAGCTGTTTTTT
cdr3_aa: CASSQRTGGAGELFF
v_call: TRBV4-2
j_call: TRBJ2-2
d_call: TRBD1
clone_size: few

cdr3_nt: TGTGCCAGCAGTTCTACAGGGTTCGGCTACACCTTC
cdr3_aa: CASSSTGFGYTF
v_call: TRBV12-3/TRBV12-4
j_call: TRBJ1-2
d_call: .
clone_size: few

cdr3_nt: TGTGCCAGCAGCTACGGTGGCTATGGCTACACCTTC
cdr3_aa: CASSYGGYGYTF
v_call: TRBV7-9
j_call: TRBJ1-2
d_call: .
clone_size: .

cdr3_nt: TGTGCCAGCAGCAACAGGGTAAGCACTGAAGCTTTCTTT
cdr3_aa: CASSNRVSTEAFF
v_call: TRBV12-3/TRBV12-4
j_call: TRBJ1-1
d_call: .
clone_size: .

cdr3_nt: TGTGCCACCAGCAGAGATGCTCGACTAGCGGGTAATGAGCAGTTCTTC
cdr3_aa: CATSRDARLAGNEQFF
v_call: TRBV15
j_call: TRBJ2-1
d_call: TRBD2
clone_size: .

cdr3_nt: TGTGCCAGTAGTCCTGGGACAGGGGGCGCGTCCGGGGAGCTGTTTTTT
cdr3_aa: CASSPGTGGASGELFF
v_call: TRBV19
j_call: TRBJ2-2
d_call: TRBD1
clone_size: once

cdr3_nt: TGCAGTGCTAGTAGGCTTCGGACAGCCGGAAACACCATATATTTT
cdr3_aa: CSASRLRTAGNTIYF
v_call: TRBV20-1
j_call: TRBJ1-3
d_call: .
clone_size: .

cdr3_nt: TGTGCCAGCAGTGCGAGCTTCGACAGGGGGGGTTTCTTT
cdr3_aa: CASSASFDRGGFF
v_call: TRBV6-6
j_call: TRBJ1-1
d_call: TRBD1
clone_size: .

cdr3_nt: TGCGCCAGCAGCCAGGGACTAGCAGCCGGGGAGCTGTTTTTT
cdr3_aa: CASSQGLAAGELFF
v_call: TRBV4-1
j_call: TRBJ2-2
d_call: TRBD2
clone_size: .

cdr3_nt: TGCGCCAGCAGCCCGCAAGGACAGGGTGTAGATGGCTACACCTTC
cdr3_aa: CASSPQGQGVDGYTF
v_call: TRBV5-1
j_call: TRBJ1-2
d_call: TRBD1
clone_size: .

cdr3_nt: TGTGCCAGCAGCCCGGGGGGTCAGGGTGAAAAACTGTTTTTT
cdr3_aa: CASSPGGQGEKLFF
v_call: TRBV6-5
j_call: TRBJ1-4
d_call: .
clone_size: .

cdr3_nt: TGTGCCAGCTCACCAAGCAGGTCCCACGAGCAGTACTTC
cdr3_aa: CASSPSRSHEQYF
v_call: TRBV18
j_call: TRBJ2-7
d_call: .
clone_size: .

cdr3_nt: TGTGCCAGCAGTGAAGCAGGGGCCTCCGATGGCTACACCTTC
cdr3_aa: CASSEAGASDGYTF
v_call: TRBV6-1
j_call: TRBJ1-2
d_call: .
clone_size: .

cdr3_nt: TGTGCCAGCTCACGACAGGGCAATCAGCCCCAGCATTTT
cdr3_aa: CASSRQGNQPQHF
v_call: TRBV18
j_call: TRBJ1-5
d_call: .
clone_size: .

cdr3_nt: TGTGCCAGCACGGACAGGGTTAATACCGGGGAGCTGTTTTTT
cdr3_aa: CASTDRVNTGELFF
v_call: TRBV9
j_call: TRBJ2-2
d_call: TRBD1
clone_size: .

cdr3_nt: TGTGCCTCCCGGGACAGCCTCACCGGGGAGCTGTTTTTT
cdr3_aa: CASRDSLTGELFF
v_call: TRBV30
j_call: TRBJ2-2
d_call: TRBD1
clone_size: .

cdr3_nt: TGTGCCAGCTCACCACCCATCGACAGTCCCCTCACAGATACGCAGTATTTT
cdr3_aa: CASSPPIDSPLTDTQYF
v_call: TRBV18
j_call: TRBJ2-3
d_call: .
clone_size: .

cdr3_nt: TGTGCCAGCAGTACTCACAGGGTCGGGGAGACCCAGTACTTC
cdr3_aa: CASSTHRVGETQYF
v_call: TRBV27
j_call: TRBJ2-5
d_call: .
clone_size: once

cdr3_nt: TGTGCCAGCAGCAAAGGGGGGGAAGCTAACTATGGCTACACCTTC
cdr3_aa: CASSKGGEANYGYTF
v_call: TRBV9
j_call: TRBJ1-2
d_call: .
clone_size: .

cdr3_nt: TGTGCCAGCAGCGGACCGGGACAGGGGGCTGGAAACACCATATATTTT
cdr3_aa: CASSGPGQGAGNTIYF
v_call: TRBV7-6
j_call: TRBJ1-3
d_call: TRBD1
clone_size: .

cdr3_nt: TGTGCCACCTCTAGCGGGGGGGTGGGGGATACGCAGTATTTT
cdr3_aa: CATSSGGVGDTQYF
v_call: TRBV24-1
j_call: TRBJ2-3
d_call: TRBD2
clone_size: .

cdr3_nt: TGTGCCAGCAGCACCTTTCTAGGAGAAGCTTTCTTT
cdr3_aa: CASSTFLGEAFF
v_call: TRBV6-2/TRBV6-3
j_call: TRBJ1-1
d_call: .
clone_size: .

cdr3_nt: TGTGCCAGCAGCTTAGCCTTCAGGGCTAATTCACCCCTCCACTTT
cdr3_aa: CASSLAFRANSPLHF
v_call: TRBV7-2
j_call: TRBJ1-6
d_call: .
clone_size: .

cdr3_nt: TGCGCCAGCGGGGACAGGGTAGGGCAGTACTTC
cdr3_aa: CASGDRVGQYF
v_call: TRBV10-2
j_call: TRBJ2-7
d_call: TRBD1
clone_size: .

cdr3_nt: TGTGCCAGCAGCTTAGATCGCACAGACACCGGGGAGCTGTTTTTT
cdr3_aa: CASSLDRTDTGELFF
v_call: TRBV11-3
j_call: TRBJ2-2
d_call: .
clone_size: .

cdr3_nt: TGTGCCACCAGCAGGGCAGCCGGAGGGGGGGGTGATACGCAGTATTTT
cdr3_aa: CATSRAAGGGGDTQYF
v_call: TRBV15
j_call: TRBJ2-3
d_call: .
clone_size: .

cdr3_nt: TGCGCCAGCAGCTACACTCCGGGTTCCTCCAATGTCCAGTACTTC
cdr3_aa: CASSYTPGSSNVQYF
v_call: TRBV5-1
j_call: TRBJ2-5
d_call: .
clone_size: .

cdr3_nt: TGCGCCAGCAGCTTTTCTGGGACAGGGGACACTGAAGCTTTCTTT
cdr3_aa: CASSFSGTGDTEAFF
v_call: TRBV5-1
j_call: TRBJ1-1
d_call: TRBD1
clone_size: .

cdr3_nt: TGCGCCAGCAGTCGGGACAGGGGGCGCACCGGGGAGCTGTTTTTT
cdr3_aa: CASSRDRGRTGELFF
v_call: TRBV23-1
j_call: TRBJ2-2
d_call: TRBD1
clone_size: few

cdr3_nt: TGTGCCAGCAGCGTACAGACAGGGGGCTTTGGCTACACCTTC
cdr3_aa: CASSVQTGGFGYTF
v_call: TRBV7-9
j_call: TRBJ1-2
d_call: TRBD1
clone_size: .

cdr3_nt: TGTGCCAGCAGCAACCAGGGGGCTCAGCCCCAGCATTTT
cdr3_aa: CASSNQGAQPQHF
v_call: TRBV7-9
j_call: TRBJ1-5
d_call: TRBD1
clone_size: once

cdr3_nt: TGTGCCAGCAGCTTCGGGGGAGGCGACACTGAAGCTTTCTTT
cdr3_aa: CASSFGGGDTEAFF
v_call: TRBV7-2
j_call: TRBJ1-1
d_call: .
clone_size: .

cdr3_nt: TGTGCCAGCAGTCAGGGCCTGAGGGCTTTCTTT
cdr3_aa: CASSQGLRAFF
v_call: TRBV27
j_call: TRBJ1-1
d_call: .
clone_size: .

cdr3_nt: TGTGCCAGCAGCCCTTGGACTAGCGGGGGGCTGAGGACCTACAATGAGCAGTTCTTC
cdr3_aa: CASSPWTSGGLRTYNEQFF
v_call: TRBV3-1/TRBV3-2
j_call: TRBJ2-1
d_call: TRBD2
clone_size: .

cdr3_nt: TGTGCCACCCATGCGCGGGGGGGTGGAAACACCATATATTTT
cdr3_aa: CATHARGGGNTIYF
v_call: TRBV6-5
j_call: TRBJ1-3
d_call: .
clone_size: .